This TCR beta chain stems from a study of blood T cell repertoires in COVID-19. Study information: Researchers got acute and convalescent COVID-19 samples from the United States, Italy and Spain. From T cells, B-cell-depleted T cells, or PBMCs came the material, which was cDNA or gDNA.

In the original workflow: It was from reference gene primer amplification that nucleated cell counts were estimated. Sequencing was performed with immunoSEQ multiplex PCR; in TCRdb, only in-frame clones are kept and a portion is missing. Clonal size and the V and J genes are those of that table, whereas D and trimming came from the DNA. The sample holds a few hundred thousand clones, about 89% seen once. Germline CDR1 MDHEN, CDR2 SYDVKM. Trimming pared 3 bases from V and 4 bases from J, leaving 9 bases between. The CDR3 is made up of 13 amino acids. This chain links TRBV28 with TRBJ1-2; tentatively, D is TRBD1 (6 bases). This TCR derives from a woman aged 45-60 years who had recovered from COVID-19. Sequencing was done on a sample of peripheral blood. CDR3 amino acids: CASSFQGGYGYTF. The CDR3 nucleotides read TGTGCCAGCAGTTTCCAAGGGGGCTATGGCTACACCTTC.